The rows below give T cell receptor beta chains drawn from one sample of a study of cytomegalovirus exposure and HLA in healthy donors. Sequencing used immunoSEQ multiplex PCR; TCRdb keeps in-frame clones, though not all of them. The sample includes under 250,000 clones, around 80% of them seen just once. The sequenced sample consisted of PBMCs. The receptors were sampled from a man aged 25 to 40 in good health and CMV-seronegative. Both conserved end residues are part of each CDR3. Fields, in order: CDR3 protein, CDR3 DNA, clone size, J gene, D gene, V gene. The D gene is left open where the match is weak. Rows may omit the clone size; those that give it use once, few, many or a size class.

CDR3aa: CASSGGTGGPIDEQFF; CDR3nt: TGCGCCAGCAGTGGAGGGACGGGAGGGCCTATCGATGAGCAGTTCTTC; abundance: -; j_gene: TRBJ2-1; d_gene: TRBD2; v_gene: TRBV5-1
CDR3aa: CASSPLESNQPQHF; CDR3nt: TGTGCCAGCTCACCACTAGAAAGCAATCAGCCCCAGCATTTT; abundance: -; j_gene: TRBJ1-5; d_gene: -; v_gene: TRBV18
CDR3aa: CASSVSIPSGYTF; CDR3nt: TGTGCCAGCAGTGTTAGTATTCCTTCAGGCTACACCTTC; abundance: -; j_gene: TRBJ1-2; d_gene: -; v_gene: TRBV6-1
CDR3aa: CATLADLPYEQYF; CDR3nt: TGTGCCACCCTAGCGGACCTTCCCTACGAGCAGTACTTC; abundance: -; j_gene: TRBJ2-7; d_gene: TRBD2; v_gene: TRBV10-3
CDR3aa: CASSLDLQGALGNTIYF; CDR3nt: TGTGCCAGCAGCTTAGATCTACAGGGGGCGCTCGGAAACACCATATATTTT; abundance: -; j_gene: TRBJ1-3; d_gene: TRBD1; v_gene: TRBV11-2
CDR3aa: CASRRISGRALSSYNEQFF; CDR3nt: TGTGCCAGCAGGCGAATTAGCGGGAGGGCCTTAAGCTCCTACAATGAGCAGTTCTTC; abundance: once; j_gene: TRBJ2-1; d_gene: TRBD2; v_gene: TRBV27
CDR3aa: CASQGSAKNIQYF; CDR3nt: TGTGCCAGCCAGGGATCAGCCAAAAACATTCAGTACTTC; abundance: -; j_gene: TRBJ2-4; d_gene: -; v_gene: TRBV7-9
CDR3aa: CASRRQGAPVGNIQYF; CDR3nt: TGCGCCAGCCGACGACAGGGGGCGCCGGTTGGAAACATTCAGTACTTC; abundance: -; j_gene: TRBJ2-4; d_gene: TRBD1; v_gene: TRBV10-1
CDR3aa: CASSLTGWTDTQYF; CDR3nt: TGTGCCAGCAGCTTAACAGGTTGGACAGATACGCAGTATTTT; abundance: -; j_gene: TRBJ2-3; d_gene: -; v_gene: TRBV11-2
CDR3aa: CASSDPDTYTDTQYF; CDR3nt: TGCGCCAGCAGTGATCCCGACACCTACACAGATACGCAGTATTTT; abundance: -; j_gene: TRBJ2-3; d_gene: -; v_gene: TRBV10-1
CDR3aa: CASSPPGQGGTEAFF; CDR3nt: TGTGCCAGCAGCCCTCCCGGACAGGGCGGGACTGAAGCTTTCTTT; abundance: -; j_gene: TRBJ1-1; d_gene: TRBD1; v_gene: TRBV7-9
CDR3aa: CASSMKNRRGKLFF; CDR3nt: TGTGCCAGCAGCATGAAGAACAGGCGGGGAAAACTGTTTTTT; abundance: once; j_gene: TRBJ1-4; d_gene: -; v_gene: TRBV28
CDR3aa: CAWKGAASSLGQPQHF; CDR3nt: TGTGCCTGGAAGGGAGCAGCGAGTAGCCTCGGTCAGCCCCAGCATTTT; abundance: -; j_gene: TRBJ1-5; d_gene: -; v_gene: TRBV30
CDR3aa: CASSPTQRASPYNEQFF; CDR3nt: TGTGCCAGCAGCCCAACTCAGAGGGCCAGCCCCTACAATGAGCAGTTCTTC; abundance: -; j_gene: TRBJ2-1; d_gene: -; v_gene: TRBV7-3
CDR3aa: CASSLASGQPLYGYTF; CDR3nt: TGCGCCAGCAGCTTGGCCTCCGGACAGCCCCTCTATGGCTACACCTTC; abundance: -; j_gene: TRBJ1-2; d_gene: -; v_gene: TRBV5-1
CDR3aa: CARALAGVYEQYF; CDR3nt: TGTGCCAGGGCGCTAGCGGGAGTGTACGAGCAGTACTTC; abundance: -; j_gene: TRBJ2-7; d_gene: TRBD2; v_gene: TRBV14